What follows describes a single T cell receptor (beta chain). The source of the sample is a study of blood T cell repertoires in COVID-19. Whole-study context: Collection of acute and convalescent COVID-19 samples took place in the United States, Italy and Spain. PBMCs, B-cell-depleted T cells, or T cells provided the cDNA or gDNA that made up the material.

Authors' methods: How many nucleated cells were present was estimated from reference gene primer amplification. Sequencing was performed with immunoSEQ multiplex PCR; in TCRdb, only in-frame clones are kept and a portion is missing. Clone size and V and J calls were adopted from that table, with D and trimming inferred from the DNA. The sample carries around 110,000 clones, 75% to 95% recorded once. The V and J ends lost 6 bases and 2 bases respectively, with 14 bases between them. The CDR3 spans 15 residues. Germline assignment: CDR1 SNHLY and CDR2 FYNNEI. This clonotype was sampled from a human donor with active COVID-19. The donor label of this sample is uncertain. The sample was peripheral blood. V gene TRBV2 combines with J gene TRBJ1-3; D might be TRBD1 (6 bases). The CDR3 sequence is CASRETGMTGNTIYF. The CDR3, as DNA: TGTGCCAGCAGGGAAACAGGGATGACTGGAAACACCATATATTTT.